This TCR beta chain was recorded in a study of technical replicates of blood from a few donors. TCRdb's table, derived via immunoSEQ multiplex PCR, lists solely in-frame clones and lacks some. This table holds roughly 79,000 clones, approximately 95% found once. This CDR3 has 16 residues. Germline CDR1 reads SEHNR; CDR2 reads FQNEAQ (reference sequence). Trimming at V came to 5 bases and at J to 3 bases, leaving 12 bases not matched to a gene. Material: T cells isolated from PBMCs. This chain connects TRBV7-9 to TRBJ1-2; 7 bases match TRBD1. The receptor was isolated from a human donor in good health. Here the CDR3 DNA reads TGTGCCAGCAGCCTACCCTCCGGGACAGTGCACTATGGCTACACCTTC. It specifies CASSLPSGTVHYGYTF.